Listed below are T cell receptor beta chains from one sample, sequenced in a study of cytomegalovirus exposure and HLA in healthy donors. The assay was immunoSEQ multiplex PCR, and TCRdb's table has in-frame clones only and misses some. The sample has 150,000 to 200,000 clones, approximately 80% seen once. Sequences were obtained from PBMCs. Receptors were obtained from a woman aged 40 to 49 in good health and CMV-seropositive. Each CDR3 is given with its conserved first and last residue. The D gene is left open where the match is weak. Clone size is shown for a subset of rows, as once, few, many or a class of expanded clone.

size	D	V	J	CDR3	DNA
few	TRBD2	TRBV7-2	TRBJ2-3	CASSLGLAGDTQYF	TGTGCCAGCAGCTTAGGACTAGCGGGAGATACGCAGTATTTT
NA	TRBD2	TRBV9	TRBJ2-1	CASISHLAGYNEQFF	TGTGCCAGCATCTCTCACCTAGCGGGGTACAATGAGCAGTTCTTC
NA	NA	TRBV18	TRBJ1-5	CASSEGSNQPQHF	TGTGCCAGCTCGGAGGGTAGCAATCAGCCCCAGCATTTT
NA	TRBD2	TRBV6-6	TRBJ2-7	CASSYGTSGTNEQYF	TGTGCCAGCAGTTACGGGACTAGCGGGACGAACGAGCAGTACTTC
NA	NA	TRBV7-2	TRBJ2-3	CASSLEGQGGTDTQYF	TGTGCCAGCAGCTTAGAAGGCCAGGGAGGTACAGATACGCAGTATTTT
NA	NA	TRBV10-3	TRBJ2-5	CAISLSGSGVLETQYF	TGTGCCATCAGCCTGTCAGGGTCAGGGGTTCTGGAGACCCAGTACTTC
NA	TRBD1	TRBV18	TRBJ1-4	CASSSPDRGEEKLFF	TGTGCCAGCTCAAGCCCGGACAGGGGGGAAGAAAAACTGTTTTTT
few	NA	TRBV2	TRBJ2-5	CASSKTGAETQYF	TGTGCCAGCAGTAAGACAGGCGCGGAGACCCAGTACTTC
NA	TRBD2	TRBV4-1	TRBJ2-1	CASSQTGLASEQFF	TGCGCCAGCAGCCAGACGGGACTAGCTAGTGAGCAGTTCTTC
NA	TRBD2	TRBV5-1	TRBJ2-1	CASSLGEGYNEQFF	TGCGCCAGCAGCTTGGGGGAGGGATACAATGAGCAGTTCTTC
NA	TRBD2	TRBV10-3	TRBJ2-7	CAISESTGGPLVEQYF	TGTGCCATCAGTGAGTCGACGGGGGGGCCGCTTGTAGAGCAGTACTTC
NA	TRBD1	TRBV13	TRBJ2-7	CASSRTGQSVEQYF	TGTGCCAGCAGCCGGACAGGTCAGTCGGTCGAGCAGTACTTC
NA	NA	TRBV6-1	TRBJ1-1	CASSVTHRNTGRNTEAFF	TGTGCCAGCAGTGTGACTCACAGGAACACAGGTCGGAACACTGAAGCTTTCTTT
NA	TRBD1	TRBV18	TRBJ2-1	CASSPGQVGYNEQFF	TGTGCCAGCTCACCGGGACAGGTCGGCTACAATGAGCAGTTCTTC
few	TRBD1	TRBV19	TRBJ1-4	CASSLGTGGAGANEKLFF	TGTGCCAGTAGTCTCGGGACAGGGGGCGCGGGGGCTAATGAAAAACTGTTTTTT
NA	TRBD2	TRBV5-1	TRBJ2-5	CASSLASSGGEETQYF	TGCGCCAGCAGCTTGGCGTCTAGCGGGGGGGAAGAGACCCAGTACTTC
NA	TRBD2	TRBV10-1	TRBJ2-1	CASSLGGTRNEQFF	TGCGCCAGCAGCCTCGGGGGGACGCGGAATGAGCAGTTCTTC
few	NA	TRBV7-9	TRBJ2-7	CASSLLTAYEQYF	TGTGCCAGCAGCTTATTGACAGCCTACGAGCAGTACTTC
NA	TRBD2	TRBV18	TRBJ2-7	CASALTRTSGGARSYEQYF	TGTGCCAGCGCATTAACTCGGACTAGCGGGGGGGCCCGTTCCTACGAGCAGTACTTC
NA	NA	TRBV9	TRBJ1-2	CASSVGRNETSILGYTF	TGTGCCAGCAGCGTAGGCAGAAACGAGACTTCTATTTTGGGCTACACCTTC
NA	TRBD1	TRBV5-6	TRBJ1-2	CASSSDRLPYGYTF	TGTGCCAGCAGCTCGGACAGGCTGCCCTATGGCTACACCTTC
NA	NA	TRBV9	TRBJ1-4	CASGGAGSEKLFF	TGTGCCAGCGGGGGGGCCGGCAGTGAAAAACTGTTTTTT
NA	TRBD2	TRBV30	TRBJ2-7	CALSQRGGYEQYF	TGTGCCTTATCCCAGCGGGGGGGGTACGAGCAGTACTTC
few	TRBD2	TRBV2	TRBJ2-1	CASRPSAGGPVNNEQFF	TGTGCCAGCAGGCCCTCCGCGGGGGGGCCGGTCAACAATGAGCAGTTCTTC
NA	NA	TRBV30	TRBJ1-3	CAWRRGTSGNTIYF	TGTGCCTGGAGACGGGGGACCTCTGGAAACACCATATATTTT
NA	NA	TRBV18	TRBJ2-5	CASSPAGSETQYF	TGTGCCAGCTCACCGGCAGGGTCGGAGACCCAGTACTTC
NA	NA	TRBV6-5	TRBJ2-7	CASSYSIFGGTYF	TGTGCCAGCAGTTACTCGATCTTCGGGGGTACGTACTTC
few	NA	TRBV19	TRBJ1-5	CASSILRESQPQHF	TGTGCCAGTAGTATTCTGAGGGAGAGTCAGCCCCAGCATTTT
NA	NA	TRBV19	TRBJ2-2	CASSIPLGGADAGELFF	TGTGCCAGTAGTATCCCCCTGGGGGGGGCCGATGCCGGGGAGCTGTTTTTT
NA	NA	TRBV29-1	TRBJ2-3	CSVDGALQLGTDTQYF	TGCAGCGTCGATGGGGCGCTCCAACTCGGGACAGATACGCAGTATTTT
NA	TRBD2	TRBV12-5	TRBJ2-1	CASGLAPGTSGFHNEQFF	TGTGCTAGTGGTTTGGCCCCCGGGACTAGCGGGTTCCACAATGAGCAGTTCTTC
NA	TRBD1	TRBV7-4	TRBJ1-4	CASSTDRAANEKLFF	TGTGCCAGCAGCACCGACAGGGCGGCTAATGAAAAACTGTTTTTT
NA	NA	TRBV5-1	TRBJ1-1	CASSPTGPNTEAFF	TGCGCCAGCAGCCCCACAGGACCGAACACTGAAGCTTTCTTT
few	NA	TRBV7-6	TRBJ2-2	CASSSLGGTGELFF	TGTGCCAGCAGCTCTCTCGGGGGCACCGGGGAGCTGTTTTTT
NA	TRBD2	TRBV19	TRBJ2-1	CASSRTSREGPYNEQFF	TGTGCCAGTAGCCGCACGTCGAGGGAGGGTCCCTACAATGAGCAGTTCTTC
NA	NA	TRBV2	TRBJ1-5	CASSRQPGQPQHF	TGTGCCAGCAGTCGACAGCCTGGTCAGCCCCAGCATTTT
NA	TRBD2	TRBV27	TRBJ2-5	CASSPWGRAGIGQETQYF	TGTGCCAGCAGTCCATGGGGGAGGGCCGGGATAGGCCAAGAGACCCAGTACTTC
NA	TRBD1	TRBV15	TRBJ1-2	CATVPGGGDYGYTF	TGTGCCACCGTACCAGGGGGCGGGGACTATGGCTACACCTTC
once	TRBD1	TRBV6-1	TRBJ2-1	CASIRDRGSYNEQFF	TGTGCCAGCATCCGGGACAGGGGTTCCTACAATGAGCAGTTCTTC
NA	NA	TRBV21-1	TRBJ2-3	CASSILTGGCTDTQYF	TGTGCCAGCAGCATACTTACAGGGGGCTGCACAGATACGCAGTATTTT
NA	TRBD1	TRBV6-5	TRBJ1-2	CASSQTGGAGGYTF	TGTGCCAGCAGCCAGACAGGGGGCGCCGGTGGCTACACCTTC
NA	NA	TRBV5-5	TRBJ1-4	CASQPGLDDEKLFF	TGTGCCAGCCAGCCCGGACTCGACGATGAAAAACTGTTTTTT
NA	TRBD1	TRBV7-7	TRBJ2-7	CASSQGQGGNYEQYF	TGTGCCAGCAGCCAAGGACAGGGTGGTAACTACGAGCAGTACTTC
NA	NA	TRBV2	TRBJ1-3	CASSSDSRSGNTIYF	TGTGCCAGCAGTTCGGACTCACGCTCTGGAAACACCATATATTTT
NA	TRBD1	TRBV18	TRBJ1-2	CASSPRQGDGYTF	TGTGCCAGCTCACCGAGACAGGGAGATGGCTACACCTTC
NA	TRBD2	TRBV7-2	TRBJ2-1	CASSSGTRGGNEQFF	TGTGCCAGCAGCTCCGGGACTAGAGGGGGCAATGAGCAGTTCTTC
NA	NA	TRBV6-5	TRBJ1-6	CASSFEEYSPLHF	TGTGCCAGCAGCTTCGAGGAGTATTCACCCCTCCACTTT
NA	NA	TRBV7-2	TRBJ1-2	CASSLSQNDGYTF	TGTGCCAGCAGCTTATCACAGAATGATGGCTACACCTTC
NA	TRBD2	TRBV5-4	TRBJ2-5	CASQRASGERSSPQETQYF	TGTGCCAGCCAGCGGGCTAGCGGGGAGCGAAGCAGCCCCCAAGAGACCCAGTACTTC
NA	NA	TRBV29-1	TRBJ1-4	CSVQGTNEKLFF	TGCAGCGTGCAGGGGACTAATGAAAAACTGTTTTTT
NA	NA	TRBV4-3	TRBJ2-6	CASSQDNRGSGANVLTF	TGCGCCAGCAGCCAAGATAATCGGGGCTCTGGGGCCAACGTCCTGACTTTC
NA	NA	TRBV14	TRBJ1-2	CASSPAWDTNYGYTF	TGTGCCAGCAGCCCAGCTTGGGACACCAACTATGGCTACACCTTC
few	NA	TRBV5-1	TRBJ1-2	CASSPAGVDGYTF	TGCGCCAGCAGCCCCGCAGGGGTTGATGGCTACACCTTC
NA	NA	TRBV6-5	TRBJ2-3	CASSYSRRGTDTQYF	TGTGCCAGCAGTTACTCGAGGAGGGGCACAGATACGCAGTATTTT
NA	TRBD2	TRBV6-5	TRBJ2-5	CASSYSLTSGGETQYF	TGTGCCAGCAGTTACTCGCTTACTAGCGGGGGGGAGACCCAGTACTTC
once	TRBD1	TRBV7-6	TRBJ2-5	CASSLAAGTGGQETQYF	TGTGCCAGCAGCTTAGCCGCCGGGACAGGGGGCCAAGAGACCCAGTACTTC
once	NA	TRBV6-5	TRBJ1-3	CASSYSPGELYTIYF	TGTGCCAGCAGTTACTCCCCAGGGGAACTCTACACCATATATTTT
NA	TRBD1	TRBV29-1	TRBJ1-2	CSARTGDGYTF	TGCAGCGCCCGGACAGGCGATGGCTACACCTTC
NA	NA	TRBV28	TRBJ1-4	CASKRDTVFEKLFF	TGTGCCAGCAAACGGGACACAGTTTTTGAAAAACTGTTTTTT
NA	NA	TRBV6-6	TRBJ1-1	CASSYRDMNTEAFF	TGTGCCAGCAGTTACCGGGACATGAACACTGAAGCTTTCTTT